This is a list of T cell receptor beta chains from one sample in a study of T cells in Graves' hyperthyroidism and ophthalmopathy. TCRdb fed the multiplex PCR reads into MiXCR, producing one record per CDR3 protein. The table lists roughly 550,000 distinct CDR3 sequences, 15% to 20% of them singletons, with approximately 30% in the top ten. The sequenced material came from blood. All receptors derive from a woman aged 25 to 45 with Graves' ophthalmopathy. Each CDR3 is given with its conserved first and last residue. A D gene is named only where the DNA matches it firmly. The size field is filled for only some rows; it gives once, few, many or a size class.

j_call: TRBJ2-7; d_call: TRBD2; v_call: TRBV20-1; clone_size: many; cdr3_nt: TGCAGTGCTGGGGCGGATCCGGGAGGAGCCTACGAGCAGTACTTC; cdr3_aa: CSAGADPGGAYEQYF
j_call: TRBJ2-5; d_call: NA; v_call: TRBV7-3; clone_size: many; cdr3_nt: TGTGCCAGCAGCTTAATTTCGGGGATCCAAGAGACCCAGTACTTC; cdr3_aa: CASSLISGIQETQYF
j_call: TRBJ1-5; d_call: NA; v_call: TRBV6-2/TRBV6-3; clone_size: NA; cdr3_nt: TGTGCCAGCAGCCGACAGGAGGTTAGCAATCAGCCCCAGCATTTT; cdr3_aa: CASSRQEVSNQPQHF
j_call: TRBJ2-2; d_call: NA; v_call: TRBV7-3; clone_size: few; cdr3_nt: TGTGCCAGCAGCCACTACAACACCGGGGAGCTGTTTTTT; cdr3_aa: CASSHYNTGELFF
j_call: TRBJ1-4; d_call: TRBD1; v_call: TRBV3-1; clone_size: many; cdr3_nt: TGTGCCAGCAGCCAGGAGGACAGGACGAATGAAAAACTGTTTTTT; cdr3_aa: CASSQEDRTNEKLFF
j_call: TRBJ2-7; d_call: NA; v_call: TRBV12-3/TRBV12-4; clone_size: many; cdr3_nt: TGTGCCAGCAGTTTAAAGGTCTACGAGCAGTACTTC; cdr3_aa: CASSLKVYEQYF
j_call: TRBJ1-5; d_call: TRBD1; v_call: TRBV12-3/TRBV12-4; clone_size: many; cdr3_nt: TGTGCCAGCAGTGGGACAGGCGGTAATCAGCCCCAGCATTTT; cdr3_aa: CASSGTGGNQPQHF
j_call: TRBJ1-3; d_call: NA; v_call: TRBV5-8; clone_size: NA; cdr3_nt: TGTGCCAGCAGCGGACCAGAGCGAAACACCATATATTTT; cdr3_aa: CASSGPERNTIYF
j_call: TRBJ2-3; d_call: TRBD2; v_call: TRBV3-1; clone_size: many; cdr3_nt: TGTGCCAGCAGCCAAGCCGCGGGAGGGCCAGTGAATACGCAGTATTTT; cdr3_aa: CASSQAAGGPVNTQYF
j_call: TRBJ2-1; d_call: TRBD2; v_call: TRBV3-1; clone_size: many; cdr3_nt: TGTGCCAGCAGCCAAAGCCCTTGGACTAGCGGGAGAGGGGTGAATGAGCAGTTCTTC; cdr3_aa: CASSQSPWTSGRGVNEQFF
j_call: TRBJ1-1; d_call: NA; v_call: TRBV29-1; clone_size: NA; cdr3_nt: TGCAGCGCATGGGGAGGCAGGGGTTTAGACACTGAAGCTTTCTTT; cdr3_aa: CSAWGGRGLDTEAFF
j_call: TRBJ2-1; d_call: TRBD2; v_call: TRBV20-1; clone_size: once; cdr3_nt: TGCAGTGCTAGCATGCTAGCGGGGGGGAAATTTCGTGAGCAGTTCTTC; cdr3_aa: CSASMLAGGKFREQFF
j_call: TRBJ2-3; d_call: TRBD2; v_call: TRBV6-2/TRBV6-3; clone_size: NA; cdr3_nt: TGTGCCAGCAGGAAGTTAGCGGGGATGGATACGCAGTATTTT; cdr3_aa: CASRKLAGMDTQYF
j_call: TRBJ1-1; d_call: NA; v_call: TRBV7-9; clone_size: many; cdr3_nt: TGTGCCAGCAGCCTAGGGCAGTCAGTGAACACTGAAGCTTTCTTT; cdr3_aa: CASSLGQSVNTEAFF
j_call: TRBJ2-2; d_call: TRBD2; v_call: TRBV7-3; clone_size: NA; cdr3_nt: TGTGCCAGCAGCTTAACGGGAACTAGCGGGAGTAGGGAGCTGTTTTTT; cdr3_aa: CASSLTGTSGSRELFF
j_call: TRBJ2-1; d_call: NA; v_call: TRBV3-1; clone_size: many; cdr3_nt: TGTGCCAGCAGCCAAGATGGGATAGCTCGATACAATGAGCAGTTCTTC; cdr3_aa: CASSQDGIARYNEQFF
j_call: TRBJ2-3; d_call: NA; v_call: TRBV29-1; clone_size: NA; cdr3_nt: TGCAGCGTGGAGACCCCCAGGACCACAGATACGCAGTATTTT; cdr3_aa: CSVETPRTTDTQYF
j_call: TRBJ2-1; d_call: NA; v_call: TRBV14; clone_size: NA; cdr3_nt: TGTGCCAGCAGCCAAGATACGGGAAGACCCTACAATGAGCAGTTCTTC; cdr3_aa: CASSQDTGRPYNEQFF
j_call: TRBJ2-1; d_call: NA; v_call: TRBV20-1; clone_size: few; cdr3_nt: TGCAGTGCTAGTTTTACCCCCAATGAGCAGTTCTTC; cdr3_aa: CSASFTPNEQFF
j_call: TRBJ2-3; d_call: TRBD2; v_call: TRBV19; clone_size: NA; cdr3_nt: TGTGCCAGTAGTATTGGAGGACTAGCGGGAGATACGCAGTATTTT; cdr3_aa: CASSIGGLAGDTQYF
j_call: TRBJ1-5; d_call: NA; v_call: TRBV6-1; clone_size: NA; cdr3_nt: TGTGCCAGCAGTGACAGGCTTCTTAACGATCAGCCCCAGCATTTT; cdr3_aa: CASSDRLLNDQPQHF
j_call: TRBJ1-1; d_call: TRBD1; v_call: TRBV4-1; clone_size: few; cdr3_nt: TGCGCCAGCAGCCGCAAGGGTCGGGGACAGATTAACACTGAAGCTTTCTTT; cdr3_aa: CASSRKGRGQINTEAFF
j_call: TRBJ2-1; d_call: NA; v_call: TRBV7-8; clone_size: many; cdr3_nt: TGTGCCAGCAGTTACGGAACAACCAATGAGCAGTTCTTC; cdr3_aa: CASSYGTTNEQFF
j_call: TRBJ2-3; d_call: NA; v_call: TRBV7-3; clone_size: many; cdr3_nt: TGTGCCAGCAGCTTAACCTATCTCGCGGATACGCAGTATTTT; cdr3_aa: CASSLTYLADTQYF
j_call: TRBJ1-3; d_call: NA; v_call: TRBV18; clone_size: few; cdr3_nt: TGTGCCAGCTCACTTGGGACTTTTGGAAACACCATATATTTT; cdr3_aa: CASSLGTFGNTIYF
j_call: TRBJ2-2; d_call: NA; v_call: TRBV29-1; clone_size: NA; cdr3_nt: TGCAGCGTTTCCGGCACCGGGGAGCTGTTTTTT; cdr3_aa: CSVSGTGELFF
j_call: TRBJ2-1; d_call: TRBD2; v_call: TRBV15; clone_size: many; cdr3_nt: TGTGCCACCAGCAGAGTCGAGGCTAGCGGGACCTCCTACAATGAGCAGTTCTTC; cdr3_aa: CATSRVEASGTSYNEQFF
j_call: TRBJ2-1; d_call: NA; v_call: TRBV4-2; clone_size: NA; cdr3_nt: TGTGCCAGCAGCCTGGGCCCGGGATCCTACAATGAGCAGTTCTTC; cdr3_aa: CASSLGPGSYNEQFF
j_call: TRBJ1-1; d_call: TRBD1; v_call: TRBV12-3/TRBV12-4; clone_size: many; cdr3_nt: TGTGCCAGCAGGGGACAGATGAACACTGAAGCTTTCTTT; cdr3_aa: CASRGQMNTEAFF
j_call: TRBJ1-6; d_call: NA; v_call: TRBV28; clone_size: NA; cdr3_nt: TGTGCCAGCAGTTTCAGCTGGGGATTTTCACCCCTCCACTTT; cdr3_aa: CASSFSWGFSPLHF